A single sample is the source of the 9 T cell receptor beta chains below, sequenced in a study of blood T cell repertoires in COVID-19 (dated by TCRdb to 2018 to 2021). Library creation used the immunoSEQ multiplex PCR assay. This is the immuneACCESS table as TCRdb keeps it, with only in-frame sequences that have V and J called. A part of the clones is gone; compared with another copy, unresolved V genes explain less than half, and the rest is unexplained. This sample has about 240,000 clones in its table, and 82% of those were observed once. The ten top clones hold around 11% of the sample. Sample: peripheral blood. The source is a woman aged 55-75 years with active or convalescent COVID-19.

The rearrangement uses TRBV12-5 and TRBJ1-1; D may be TRBD1 (6 bases). The CDR3 sequence is 14 residues long. CDR1 is LGHNT and CDR2 is FRNRAP in the germline V gene. V lost 3 bases and J 3 bases, leaving 11 bases between the germline ends. CDR3 nucleotides: TGTGCTAGTGGTTTCGGGGGGCCGTACACTGAAGCTTTCTTT. It codes for CASGFGGPYTEAFF. Filled out from reference TRBV12-5 and TRBJ1-1, the complete variable domain reads DARVTQTPRHKVTEMGQEVTMRCQPILGHNTVFWYRQTMMQGLELLAYFRNRAPLDDSGMPKDRFSAEMPDATLATLKIQPSEPRDSAVYFCASGFGGPYTEAFFGQGTRLTVV.

The chain combines TRBV4-3 with TRBJ2-2; 11 nucleotides align to TRBD2. With 3 bases clipped from V and 5 bases from J, the junction kept 8 bases outside the gene matches. Germline CDR1 is LGHNA and CDR2 is YSLEER. The CDR3 covers 17 residues. CDR3 bases: TGCGCCAGCAGCCAGGGCGTAGCGGGGGGGCTGACCGGGGAGCTGTTTTTT. It is translated as CASSQGVAGGLTGELFF.

This chain connects TRBV10-1 to TRBJ1-3; no clear D. V lost 7 bases, J lost 0 bases, and 7 bases lay in between. The CDR3 spans 13 residues. Germline-derived CDR1 and CDR2 are WNHNN and SYGVQD (reference sequence). The CDR3 sequence is CASTANSGNTIYF. DNA for the CDR3: TGCGCCAGCACAGCGAACTCTGGAAACACCATATATTTT.

The chain joins TRBV9 to TRBJ2-7, with D maybe TRBD2 (6 bases). Trimming took 6 bases from V and 0 from J, leaving 16 bases between them. CDR3 length: 15 amino acids. Germline CDR1 and CDR2: SGDLS and YYNGEE. As DNA, the CDR3 is TGTGCCAGCATCATCCCCTGGAGGGGCTCCTACGAGCAGTACTTC. Encoded protein: CASIIPWRGSYEQYF.

The chain is built from TRBV29-1 and TRBJ1-4; D remains ambiguous. The CDR3 is 13 amino acids. CDR1 SQVTM and CDR2 ANQGSEA come from the germline V gene. V lost 6 bases and J 4 bases, leaving 12 bases between the germline ends. CDR3 sequence: CSVRGYGNEKLFF. The CDR3 nucleotides read TGCAGCGTGCGCGGGTATGGTAATGAAAAACTGTTTTTT. Using reference TRBV29-1 and TRBJ1-4 for the parts outside the CDR3, the full variable domain is SAVISQKPSRDICQRGTSLTIQCQVDSQVTMMFWYRQQPGQSLTLIATANQGSEATYESGFVIDKFPISRPNLTFSTLTVSNMSPEDSSIYLCSVRGYGNEKLFFGSGTQLSVL.

This chain links TRBV4-1 with TRBJ2-1, with 10 nucleotides matching TRBD1. Per the germline V gene, CDR1 is MGHRA and CDR2 is YSYEKL. This CDR3 has 16 amino acids. V dropped 5 bases and J dropped 7; count of bases not matched to a gene: 11. The CDR3 coding sequence is TGCGCCAGCAGCTCGGGGGCTGGACAGGGGGGGAATGAGCAGTTCTTC. Translation: CASSSGAGQGGNEQFF.

This chain joins TRBV6-2 or TRBV6-3 and TRBJ2-3; D gene uncertain. CDR3 length: 15 residues. Germline V gene sequence: CDR1 MNHEY, CDR2 SVGEGT. V lost 4 bases and J 0 bases, leaving 11 bases between the germline ends. The CDR3: CASSLGGASTDTQYF. CDR3 DNA: TGTGCCAGCAGTTTAGGCGGCGCTAGCACAGATACGCAGTATTTT.

The gene calls are TRBV6-5 and TRBJ1-5, with D possibly TRBD1 on 6 matching bases. Per germline, CDR1 MNHEY and CDR2 SVGAGI. The CDR3 runs 15 residues. With 6 bases removed from V and 7 bases from J, the gap between germline ends came to 19 bases. The chain's CDR3 is CASRMQTGTDQPQHF. DNA of the CDR3: TGTGCCAGCAGGATGCAAACAGGGACGGACCAGCCCCAGCATTTT.

This chain connects TRBV6-6 to TRBJ2-3, with 14 bases that match TRBD2. This CDR3 comprises 15 residues. The V gene's germline CDR1 is MNHNY and CDR2 SVGAGI (reference sequence). The ends lost 6 bases at V and 5 bases at J; junction bases unmatched: 4. The CDR3 DNA reads TGTGCCAGCAGAGCGACTAGCGGGGGGGAAGATACGCAGTATTTT. Residues: CASRATSGGEDTQYF.